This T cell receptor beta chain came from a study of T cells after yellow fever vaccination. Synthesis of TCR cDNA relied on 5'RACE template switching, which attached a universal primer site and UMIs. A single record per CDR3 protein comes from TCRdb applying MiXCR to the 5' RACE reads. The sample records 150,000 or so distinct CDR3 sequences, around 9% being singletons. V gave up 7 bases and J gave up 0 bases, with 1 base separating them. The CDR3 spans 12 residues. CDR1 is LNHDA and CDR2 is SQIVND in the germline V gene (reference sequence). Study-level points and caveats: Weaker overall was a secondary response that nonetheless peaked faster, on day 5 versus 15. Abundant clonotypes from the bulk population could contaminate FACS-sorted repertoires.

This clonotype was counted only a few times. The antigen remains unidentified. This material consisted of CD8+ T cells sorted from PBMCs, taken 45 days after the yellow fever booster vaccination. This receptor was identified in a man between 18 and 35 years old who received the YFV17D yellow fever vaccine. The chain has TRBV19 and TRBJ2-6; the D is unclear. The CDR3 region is CASTSGANVLTF. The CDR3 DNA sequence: TGTGCCAGTACCTCTGGGGCCAACGTCCTGACTTTC.